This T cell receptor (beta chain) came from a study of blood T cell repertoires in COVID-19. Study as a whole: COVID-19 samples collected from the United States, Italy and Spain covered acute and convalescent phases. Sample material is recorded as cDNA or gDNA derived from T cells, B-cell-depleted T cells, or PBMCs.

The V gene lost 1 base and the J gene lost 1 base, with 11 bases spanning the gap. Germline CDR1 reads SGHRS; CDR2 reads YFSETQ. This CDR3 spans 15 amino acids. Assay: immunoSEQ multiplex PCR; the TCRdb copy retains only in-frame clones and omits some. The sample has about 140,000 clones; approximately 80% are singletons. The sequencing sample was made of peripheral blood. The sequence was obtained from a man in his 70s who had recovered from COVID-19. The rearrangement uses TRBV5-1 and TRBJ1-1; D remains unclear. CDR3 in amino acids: CASSLIGSGNTEAFF. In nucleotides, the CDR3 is TGCGCCAGCAGCTTGATTGGGAGTGGGAACACTGAAGCTTTCTTT.